One and the same sample provided the 7 T cell receptor beta chains below, sequenced in a study of PD-1 blockade in classical Hodgkin lymphoma. Method: immunoSEQ multiplex PCR; TCRdb's copy keeps in-frame clones and lacks some. The data contain about 84,000 clones, 75% to 90% of them singletons. Every patient was affected by relapse after autologous stem cell transplantation, while exposure to brentuximab vedotin was not uniform. This sample comprised peripheral blood mononuclear cells (PBMCs), obtained at baseline. The receptor source for this set is a human donor with classical Hodgkin lymphoma.

The genes are TRBV11-2 and TRBJ1-1, with D maybe TRBD1 (5 bases). The germline V gene encodes CDR1 SGHAT and CDR2 FQNNGV. The CDR3 is 13 residues long. The V end was cut by 1 base, the J end by 9 bases, with 12 bases between. DNA of the CDR3: TGTGCCAGCAGCTTAGCAATATGGGGCAAAGCTTTCTTT. As protein: CASSLAIWGKAFF.

The genes are TRBV2 and TRBJ1-2; TRBD1 matches 7 bases. Germline CDR1 and CDR2: SNHLY and FYNNEI. The J segment lost 8 bases and the V segment lost 4 bases, leaving 7 bases of the junction unmatched. The CDR3 covers 13 residues. The CDR3 reads CASSVEGAQGYTF. In DNA, the CDR3 is TGTGCCAGCAGTGTGGAGGGGGCTCAAGGCTACACCTTC.

This clone has only a few counts. This chain uses TRBV18 with TRBJ1-5, with a tentative D call TRBD1 (5 bases). CDR1 is KGHSH, CDR2 LQKENI, per germline. The CDR3 is made up of 14 amino acids. The V gene lost 4 bases and the J gene lost 4 bases, with 11 bases spanning the gap. Here the CDR3 reads CASSLGHNNQPQHF. CDR3 nucleotide sequence: TGTGCCAGCTCACTGGGGCATAATAATCAGCCCCAGCATTTT.

The rearrangement links TRBV27 to TRBJ2-7, with TRBD1 as a possible D gene (7 bases). CDR3 length: 12 amino acids. V was trimmed by 4 bases and J by 9 bases, leaving 13 bases between them. CDR1 and CDR2 from the germline V gene are MNHEY and SMNVEV (reference sequence). The CDR3 reads CASSYSGGRQYF. CDR3 in DNA: TGTGCCAGCAGTTATTCAGGGGGGCGGCAGTACTTC.

The count of this clone is one. This chain uses TRBV30 with TRBJ1-5; D may be TRBD1 (6 bases). The CDR3 consists of 14 residues. Trimming stripped 1 base from V and 6 bases from J, with 13 bases between. Germline CDR1 GTSNPN, CDR2 SVGIG (reference sequence). CDR3 protein: CAWSEQGRGQPQHF. Written as DNA, the CDR3 is TGTGCCTGGAGTGAACAGGGACGAGGTCAGCCCCAGCATTTT.

The chain combines TRBV6-6 with TRBJ1-5, with D unclear. The V gene lost 2 bases and the J gene lost 5 bases, with 16 bases spanning the gap. The CDR3 spans 16 residues. CDR1 and CDR2 (germline): MNHNY, SVGAGI (reference sequence). DNA of the CDR3: TGTGCCAGCAGTTACGCACGACCAGTAATGGATCAGCCCCAGCATTTT. Protein sequence: CASSYARPVMDQPQHF.

Only a few counts were recorded for this clone. V gene TRBV27 combines with J gene TRBJ2-2, with 9 bases identical to TRBD1. The CDR3 is made up of 15 amino acids. V lost 8 bases, J lost 7 bases, and 11 bases stayed unmatched. Per germline, CDR1 MNHEY and CDR2 SMNVEV (reference sequence). The DNA for the CDR3 is TGTGCCAGCCTAGGACAGGGGAGGATGGGCGGGGAGCTGTTTTTT. Its protein product is CASLGQGRMGGELFF.